The following is a T cell receptor (beta chain) sequence with its context. Only a few counts were recorded for this clonotype. Its antigen has not been determined. Qualities for individual bases were not recorded, and no much larger clone is one base off. The data were obtained in a study of tumor-infiltrating lymphocytes in primary liver carcinoma (TCRdb year 2017). Some background on the complete study: Between late 2015 and 2016, 5 or 6 patients in China with histopathologically diagnosed primary liver carcinoma had their tumors surgically resected. The five patients, three men and two women aged 30 to 69 years, had hepatocellular carcinoma (four) or combined HCC and intrahepatic cholangiocarcinoma (one). Tumors of the five patients were stage T1-T3 N0M0 with maximum diameters of roughly 4.2 to 11 cm. Roughly 3.5 to 8 million productive TCRbeta reads were obtained per sample, and no significant difference in read depth was found between tissue types. Across five regions of each liver tumor, along with adjacent normal tissue and blood, the study brought together TCRbeta repertoire sequencing, expression microarrays and whole-exome sequencing. A total of 35 specimens from 5 patients went through TCRbeta repertoire sequencing, namely 25 tumor regions, 5 adjacent noncancerous liver tissues and 5 peripheral blood samples. Repertoires from technical replicates were highly reproducible, with mean shared-clone rates roughly 0.86 and correlation coefficients above 0.98. What the research found in general, with its limitations: Because only the TCR beta chain was sequenced and unpaired alpha chains were not captured, true repertoire diversity is likely underestimated. Repertoire overlap was higher between tumor regions (mean roughly 35%) than tumor-adjacent (around 17%) or tumor-blood (about 15%) pairs, consistent with antigen-driven expansion. A significantly larger repertoire fraction was made up by the top 250 clones in tumors than in blood (p = 0.039). Only 4 or 5 patients were included in the study, and the authors note that the findings should be validated in a larger study. Since the samples were bulk and unsorted, there was no way to compare CD4+ and CD8+ T cell repertoires.

TRIzol reagent was used to extract blood RNA from unsorted whole blood, while the DNeasy Blood & Tissue kit provided the germline DNA. Patients had chronic HBV infection and were treatment-naive at sampling. Before surgery, approximately 4 milliliters of peripheral blood were collected into K2EDTA tubes. After removal of 8 bases from V and 5 bases from J, the junction retains 15 bases not matched to a gene. From a lookup of the germline V gene (reference sequence), CDR1 and CDR2 are MNHNY and SVGAGI. The CDR3 measures 16 amino acids from cysteine to phenylalanine. Of all the DNA, just the CDR3 is kept, 48 bases in frame from base 1. Using a constant-region primer and ProtoScript II reverse transcriptase, TCRbeta-specific cDNA was reverse-transcribed from 500 ng total RNA. Three nested multiplex PCR rounds, following a slightly modified ARM-PCR procedure, were used to build the TCRbeta libraries. Each of the first two PCR rounds ran for about 10 cycles and used multiplex TRBV1-TRBV30 forward primers together with a Cbeta reverse primer. Sample barcodes and Illumina adapters were attached in a final 25-cycle PCR using Deep VentR polymerase. Before sequencing, amplicons of 200-500 bp were gel-purified using a QIAquick gel extraction kit. An Illumina HiSeq 2500 was used to sequence the TCRbeta amplicons with 250-bp paired-end reads. Regarding the original processing steps: Reads were quality-trimmed with Trimmomatic v0.33, and paired reads were merged with FLASH v1.2.11 to recover full CDR3 sequences. V, D and J germline segments were assigned to the rearranged TCRbeta sequences using MiGEC v1.2.1b. Clonotype statistics and Shannon-Wiener diversity indices were calculated with VDJtools v1.0.0. To cut down on sampling bias, every analysis after diversity analysis relied on just the 250 most abundant clonotypes from each sample. The public sequencing data were trimmed at Q25 with fastp and processed into clonotypes with MiXCR by TCRdb, which kept only in-frame beta chains. Every CDR3 protein is listed once, alongside the most common genes and DNA of its rows. The V and J calls were not made by the authors but by TCRdb's processing. In this sample the table shows some 180,000 distinct CDR3 sequences, 50% to 75% of which occur a single time. About 72% of the sample comes from the top ten.

The chain couples TRBV6-6 to TRBJ1-5, with 7 bases in between that match TRBD1. Sample: peripheral blood. The TCR comes from a man aged 40-55 years with primary liver carcinoma and hepatitis B virus infection. The base sequence is TGTGCCAGCCTTACCAGCCTGGGCAGGGGGGATCAGCCCCAGCATTTT. This encodes CASLTSLGRGDQPQHF.